The sequence of this TCR beta chain was determined in a study of identical twins. Study findings and constraints: Abundant cord blood beta clonotypes carried fewer insertions; memory repertoires showed none. Invariant T cells like MAIT and iNKT could partly confound the zero-insertion analyses.

This clonotype was counted at least ten times. The antigen remains unidentified. Each CDR3 protein is one row after TCRdb ran MiXCR on the 5' RACE reads. The repertoire holds some 560,000 distinct CDR3 sequences, with over 8.5% as singletons. Trimming took 1 base from V and 5 from J, leaving 11 bases between them. Germline CDR1 DFQATT, CDR2 SNEGSKA (reference sequence). This CDR3 has 13 residues. These data are also associated with another study on yellow fever vaccine responses in identical twins.

The V and J genes are TRBV20-1 and TRBJ1-2; a possible D gene is TRBD1 (5 bases). Sequencing was done on a sample of PBMCs. This sequence was found in a woman under 30 in good health. CDR3 region: CSARASGGYGYTF. CDR3 DNA: TGCAGTGCTAGAGCCTCTGGGGGTTATGGCTACACCTTC.